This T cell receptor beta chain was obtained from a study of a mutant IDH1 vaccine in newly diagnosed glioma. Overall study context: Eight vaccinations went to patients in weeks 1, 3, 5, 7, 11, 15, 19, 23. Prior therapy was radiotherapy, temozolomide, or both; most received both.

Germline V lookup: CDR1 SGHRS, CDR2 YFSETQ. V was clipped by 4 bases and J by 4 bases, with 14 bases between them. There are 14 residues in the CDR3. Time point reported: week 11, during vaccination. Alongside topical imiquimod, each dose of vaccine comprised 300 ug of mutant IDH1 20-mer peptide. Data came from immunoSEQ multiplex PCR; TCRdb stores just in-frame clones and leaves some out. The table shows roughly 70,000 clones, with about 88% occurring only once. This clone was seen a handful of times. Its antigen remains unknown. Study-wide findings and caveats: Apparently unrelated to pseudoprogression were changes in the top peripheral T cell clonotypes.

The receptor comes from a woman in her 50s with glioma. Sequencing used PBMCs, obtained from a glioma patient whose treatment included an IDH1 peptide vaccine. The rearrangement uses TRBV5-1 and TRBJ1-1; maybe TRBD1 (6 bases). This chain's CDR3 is CASSDSGTSTEAFF. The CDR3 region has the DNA TGCGCCAGCAGCGACTCCGGGACAAGCACTGAAGCTTTCTTT.